This T cell receptor beta chain comes out of a study of T-cell memory formation after mild COVID-19. Study-level points and caveats: Day 15 to 85 contracting clones showed balanced CD4/CD8; later expanders leaned CD4+. Nothing confirmed that second-wave clones peaking on day 37 were specific for SARS-CoV-2.

V dropped 6 bases and J dropped 3 bases, with 11 bases sitting between them. The CDR3 sequence is 13 residues long. Germline CDR1 reads MNHEY; CDR2 reads SMNVEV (reference sequence). In regard to this clonotype: What it recognizes is unknown.

TCRdb independently ran MiXCR on the 5' RACE reads; one entry per CDR3 protein. Of under 60,000 distinct CDR3 sequences listed, over 9% were seen once; the top ten hold about 12%. This TCR came from an adult woman who had mild COVID-19 (a few samples of this study predate the infection). Cell type and time point are not known. This chain links TRBV27 with TRBJ1-1, with D unclear. Sequenced sample: PBMCs or a T cell subset sorted from them (not recorded which). The CDR3 sequence is CASSPGFYTEAFF. As DNA, the CDR3 is TGTGCCAGCAGCCCGGGGTTTTACACTGAAGCTTTCTTT.